These 27 T cell receptor beta chains originate from one sample sequenced in a study of T-cell memory formation after mild COVID-19 (TCRdb year 2021). Library preparation employed 5' RACE. For sequencing, an Illumina NovaSeq 6000 was employed. TCRdb applied fastp at Q25 and MiXCR to the public reads, then kept only in-frame beta chains. Every entry covers one CDR3 protein and lists the most common genes and DNA from its rows. The table for this sample lists about half a million distinct CDR3 sequences; 15% to 20% of them were counted only once. 9% to 15% of the sample is held by the ten biggest clonotypes. Material for sequencing was PBMCs or a T cell subset sorted from them (not recorded which). The receptors derive from an adult woman who had mild COVID-19 (a few samples of this study predate the infection). The sample titles of this study are shuffled in the database, so cell type and time point are left out; the donor was told from shared clones.

This clonotype was seen more than once but under ten times. The gene calls are TRBV6-2 or TRBV6-3 and TRBJ2-2, with a possible D match to TRBD1 (6 bases). Germline loops: CDR1 MNHEY, CDR2 SVGEGT. The CDR3 sequence is 15 residues long. The ends were cut back, 8 bases at V and 4 bases at J, with 17 bases in the middle. The CDR3 DNA sequence: TGTGCCAGCCGCCTGGCAGGGGTGGTCACCGGGGAGCTGTTTTTT. This translates into CASRLAGVVTGELFF.

V usage is TRBV3-1 and J usage is TRBJ2-5; possibly TRBD2 for D (5 bases). CDR3 length: 19 residues. Trimming cost V 1 base and J 2 bases, with 23 bases left between them. In germline, CDR1 is LGHDT, CDR2 YNNKEL (reference sequence). In nucleotides, the CDR3 is TGTGCCAGCAGCCAAGCGTACCGGATGTTGGTAGCGACACAAGAGACCCAGTACTTC. Its protein product is CASSQAYRMLVATQETQYF.

The gene calls are TRBV4-1 and TRBJ2-7; the match to TRBD2 covers 7 bases. Germline V gene sequence: CDR1 MGHRA, CDR2 YSYEKL. V shed 1 base, J shed 6 bases, and the junction held 12 bases outside the gene matches. The CDR3 spans 16 residues. The CDR3 region is CASSQVAGGGSLEQYF. CDR3 nucleotides: TGCGCCAGCAGCCAAGTGGCTGGCGGGGGATCTCTCGAGCAGTACTTC.

The V call is TRBV5-5, the J call TRBJ2-3; 8 bases are a match to TRBD2. Germline assignment: CDR1 SGHKS and CDR2 YYEKEE (reference sequence). V was clipped by 3 bases and J by 3 bases; unmatched bases: 18. The length of the CDR3 is 19 residues. The CDR3 spells CASSSPRGPGLAGTDTQYF. For the CDR3, the DNA is TGTGCCAGCAGCTCCCCCCGGGGCCCCGGACTAGCAGGGACAGATACGCAGTATTTT.

This clonotype was seen only a few times. The DNA for the CDR3 is TGTGCCAGCAGCACAAGGCTAGCGGTCCTCTACAATGAGCAGTTCTTC. This translates into CASSTRLAVLYNEQFF. The rearrangement uses TRBV7-2 and TRBJ2-1; 7 bases map to TRBD2. Germline values: CDR1 SGHTA, CDR2 FQGNSA. V dropped 5 bases and J dropped 3; count of bases not matched to a gene: 10. The CDR3 sequence is 16 residues long.

The chain joins TRBV29-1 to TRBJ2-7; 9 bases map to TRBD1. Germline loops: CDR1 SQVTM, CDR2 ANQGSEA. The CDR3 spans 13 residues. The V and J ends lost 7 bases and 6 bases, in that order; junction bases with no gene match: 10. This CDR3 reads CSASGTGNGEQYF. CDR3 DNA: TGCAGCGCCTCCGGGACAGGGAATGGCGAGCAGTACTTC.

In this sample, this clonotype turned up a few times. The genes are TRBV7-2 and TRBJ2-6; 9 bases are shared with TRBD1. V lost 5 bases, J lost 0 bases, and 8 bases stayed unmatched. Germline CDR1 is SGHTA and CDR2 is FQGNSA. The CDR3 contains 18 residues. This CDR3 is CASSPLGTGFSGANVLTF. The DNA for the CDR3 is TGTGCCAGCAGCCCCCTAGGGACAGGGTTCTCTGGGGCCAACGTCCTGACTTTC. The entire variable domain, with the rest obtained from reference TRBV7-2 and TRBJ2-6, is as follows: GAGVSQSPSNKVTEKGKDVELRCDPISGHTALYWYRQSLGQGLEFLIYFQGNSAPDKSGLPSDRFSAERTGGSVSTLTIQRTQQEDSAVYLCASSPLGTGFSGANVLTFGAGSRLTVL.

There are a few counts of this clonotype. The chain recombines TRBV4-1 with TRBJ2-6, with 10 bases aligning to TRBD1. The ends lost 4 bases at V and 0 bases at J; junction bases unmatched: 6. CDR1 is MGHRA and CDR2 is YSYEKL in the germline V gene. CDR3 length: 18 amino acids. The CDR3 region is CASSPMTGGLSGANVLTF. CDR3 nucleotides: TGCGCCAGCAGCCCCATGACAGGGGGCCTCTCTGGGGCCAACGTCCTGACTTTC.

This clonotype was seen only a few times. The chain has TRBV9 and TRBJ2-1, with TRBD1 as a possible D gene (5 bases). CDR1 and CDR2 from the germline V gene are SGDLS and YYNGEE. This CDR3 region has 16 residues. The V and J ends lost 0 bases and 3 bases respectively, with 13 bases between them. CDR3 sequence reads: CASSVAGFVGYNEQFF. CDR3 nucleotide sequence: TGTGCCAGCAGCGTAGCAGGGTTTGTGGGCTACAATGAGCAGTTCTTC.

The chain employs TRBV7-2 and TRBJ1-6, with D unresolved. The V gene's germline CDR1 is SGHTA and CDR2 FQGNSA. V gave up 1 base and J gave up 9 bases, with 7 bases separating them. This CDR3 is built from 13 residues. The CDR3 sequence is CASSLVVVSPLHF. For the CDR3, the DNA is TGTGCCAGCAGCTTAGTGGTCGTTTCACCCCTCCACTTT.

This clonotype was recorded many times. The V and J genes are TRBV20-1 and TRBJ1-2; D is uncertain. V was pared by 3 bases and J by 10 bases, with 12 bases between. CDR1 and CDR2 from the germline V gene are DFQATT and SNEGSKA (reference sequence). The CDR3 length is 11 residues. The CDR3 DNA reads TGCAGTGCTAGCACACCCGCCGACTACACCTTC. This codes for CSASTPADYTF.

This clonotype was found a few times. V usage is TRBV5-1 and J usage is TRBJ1-2, with 10 nucleotides matching TRBD1. CDR1 and CDR2 (germline): SGHRS, YFSETQ. The CDR3 covers 14 residues. V was clipped by 4 bases and J by 7 bases; unmatched bases: 7. The DNA of the CDR3 is TGCGCCAGCAGCACCCCGACAGGGGGCTCTGGCTACACCTTC. Translating gives CASSTPTGGSGYTF. The whole variable domain, remainder taken from reference TRBV5-1 and TRBJ1-2, is KAGVTQTPRYLIKTRGQQVTLSCSPISGHRSVSWYQQTPGQGLQFLFEYFSETQRNKGNFPGRFSGRQFSNSRSEMNVSTLELGDSALYLCASSTPTGGSGYTFGSGTRLTVV.

The chain combines TRBV10-3 with TRBJ1-1; 7 bases line up with TRBD1. The CDR3 is made up of 14 amino acids. J gave up 4 bases and V 6 bases, and 8 bases lay outside the gene matches. CDR1 ENHRY and CDR2 SYGVKD come from the germline V gene. CDR3 residues: CAIRSSDRVTEAFF. The CDR3 DNA follows: TGTGCCATCAGAAGCTCAGACAGGGTCACTGAAGCTTTCTTT.

The chain employs TRBV7-9 and TRBJ1-6; D is unresolved. Per the germline V gene, CDR1 is SEHNR and CDR2 is FQNEAQ (reference sequence). The V and J ends lost 4 bases and 0 bases respectively, with 10 bases between them. The CDR3 contains 16 residues. CDR3 in amino acids: CASSSYLSSYNSPLHF. DNA for the CDR3: TGTGCCAGCAGCTCTTACTTGAGCTCCTATAATTCACCCCTCCACTTT.

The V call is TRBV20-1, the J call TRBJ1-1; 7 bases are a match to TRBD1. Germline V gives CDR1 DFQATT, CDR2 SNEGSKA (reference sequence). The CDR3 runs 10 residues. The CDR3 sequence is CTPRGSGAFF. As DNA, the CDR3 is TGCACGCCCAGGGGGAGCGGAGCTTTCTTT.

This sequence joins TRBV4-2 and TRBJ1-5, with a weak D call TRBD1 (5 bases). Germline lookup yields CDR1 LGHNA and CDR2 YNFKEQ. V gave up 0 bases and J gave up 6 bases, with 12 bases separating them. There are 15 residues in the CDR3. CDR3 residues: CASSQDWGEPQPQHF. CDR3 DNA sequence: TGTGCCAGCAGCCAAGATTGGGGGGAACCTCAGCCCCAGCATTTT.

CDR3 bases: TGTGCCAGCAGTTACGCGGGATTGGAGACCCAGTACTTC. As protein: CASSYAGLETQYF. The chain couples TRBV6-2 or TRBV6-3 to TRBJ2-5, with D maybe TRBD2 (6 bases). Germline V CDR1 and CDR2: MNHEY, SVGEGT. V was shortened by 2 bases and J by 5 bases, with 9 bases between the two germline ends. The CDR3 runs to 13 residues.

This chain connects TRBV29-1 to TRBJ1-5; D gene uncertain. Germline CDR1 and CDR2: SQVTM and ANQGSEA. There are 14 residues in the CDR3. V shed 2 bases and J shed 7 bases, with 15 bases lying between them. This CDR3 is CSVELKGVGQPQHF. The CDR3 DNA reads TGCAGCGTTGAATTAAAGGGTGTTGGGCAGCCCCAGCATTTT. The full variable domain, rest sourced from reference TRBV29-1 and TRBJ1-5, is SAVISQKPSRDICQRGTSLTIQCQVDSQVTMMFWYRQQPGQSLTLIATANQGSEATYESGFVIDKFPISRPNLTFSTLTVSNMSPEDSSIYLCSVELKGVGQPQHFGDGTRLSIL.

The chain combines TRBV7-8 with TRBJ1-2; unclear D gene. The CDR3 is 14 residues long. The V gene's germline CDR1 is SGHVS and CDR2 FQNEAQ. The V and J ends lost 1 base and 3 bases respectively, with 9 bases between them. The CDR3 sequence is CASSLGLDYYGYTF. In nucleotides, the CDR3 is TGTGCCAGCAGCTTAGGATTGGATTACTATGGCTACACCTTC.

This clonotype was seen more than once but under ten times. The chain recombines TRBV28 with TRBJ1-6, with D possibly TRBD1 on 6 matching bases. Germline CDR1 MDHEN, CDR2 SYDVKM. Trimming removed 2 bases at V and 7 bases at J, with 12 bases between. This CDR3 comprises 15 residues. The DNA for the CDR3 is TGTGCCAGCAGTTTACAGACAGGATTGAATTCACCCCTCCACTTT. This gives the protein CASSLQTGLNSPLHF.

The rearrangement links TRBV18 to TRBJ1-5; 7 positions match TRBD1. J lost 3 bases, V lost 3 bases, and 14 bases had no gene match. The germline CDR1 and CDR2 sequences are KGHSH and LQKENI. The CDR3 contains 18 residues. This CDR3 reads CASSPQQGTRTFNQPQHF. In DNA, the CDR3 is TGTGCCAGCTCACCCCAACAGGGGACGCGGACCTTCAATCAGCCCCAGCATTTT.

The V gene is TRBV5-1, the J gene TRBJ1-4; D is ambiguous. The CDR3 runs 17 residues. Trimming took off 2 bases at V and 0 bases at J, with 14 bases between the two ends. Germline V gene lookup returns CDR1 SGHRS and CDR2 YFSETQ. CDR3 sequence: CASSLPRLTATNEKLFF. For the CDR3, the DNA is TGCGCCAGCAGCTTACCACGACTTACCGCAACTAATGAAAAACTGTTTTTT.

The J gene is TRBJ2-1, the V gene TRBV4-1, with TRBD1 identical over 7 bases. This CDR3 is 16 amino acids long. Germline CDR1 reads MGHRA; CDR2 reads YSYEKL. The J segment lost 0 bases and the V segment lost 0 bases, leaving 2 bases of the junction unmatched. CDR3: CASSQDGTVSYNEQFF. The CDR3 bases are TGCGCCAGCAGCCAAGATGGGACAGTCTCCTACAATGAGCAGTTCTTC.

The chain carries TRBV24-1 and TRBJ2-5, with a possible D match to TRBD1 (6 bases). V was trimmed by 0 bases and J by 5 bases, leaving 15 bases between them. The CDR3 loop spans 16 amino acids. Germline CDR1 and CDR2: KGHDR and SFDVKD. CDR3: CATSDLTGRGGETQYF. For the CDR3, the DNA is TGTGCCACCAGTGATTTGACAGGGAGAGGTGGGGAGACCCAGTACTTC.

CDR3 sequence reads: CASSLLISEGITRTDTQYF. CDR3 in DNA: TGTGCCAGCAGCCTTCTGATTTCGGAGGGTATTACTCGCACAGATACGCAGTATTTT. The chain has TRBV7-2 and TRBJ2-3; tentatively, D is TRBD2 (6 bases). Trimming cost V 5 bases and J 1 base, with 25 bases left between them. The CDR3 sequence is 19 residues long. Germline assignment: CDR1 SGHTA and CDR2 FQGNSA.

The chain recombines TRBV15 with TRBJ1-4, with 9 bases fitting TRBD1. The CDR3 loop spans 18 amino acids. Trimming removed 0 bases from V and 10 bases from J; junction bases left unmatched: 15. Germline loops: CDR1 LNHNV, CDR2 YYDKDF (reference sequence). The CDR3 protein is CATSRDQRTGTGRVKLFF. The DNA of the CDR3 is TGTGCCACCAGCAGAGATCAACGGACCGGGACAGGGAGGGTAAAACTGTTTTTT.

The chain is built from TRBV20-1 and TRBJ1-5; tentative D call: TRBD1 (6 bases). Germline values: CDR1 DFQATT, CDR2 SNEGSKA (reference sequence). V was shortened by 1 base and J by 0 bases, with 13 bases between the two germline ends. The CDR3 covers 16 residues. The CDR3 reads CSARVQGNYSNQPQHF. The CDR3 DNA follows: TGCAGTGCTAGAGTCCAGGGGAATTATAGCAATCAGCCCCAGCATTTT.